This T cell receptor beta chain originates from a study of T cells after posttransplantation cyclophosphamide. Cyclophosphamide on days +3 and +4 followed busulfan-fludarabine conditioning and a marrow graft. The CDR3 has 13 residues. V lost 6 bases and J 8 bases, leaving 16 bases between the germline ends. The V gene's germline CDR1 is MNHEY and CDR2 SVGAGI. Only in-frame clones appear in the TCRdb table, and some are missing; sequencing was by immunoSEQ multiplex PCR. This table has over 3,500 clones, around 80% appearing once. Study-level findings and limits: Recipient CMV seropositivity and CMV reactivation strongly tracked TRB clonality. Skin or GI-infiltrating T cells shared few TRB sequences with blood. Later post-transplant blood repertoires were often dominated by donor CD8+ memory clones.

Concerning this clone: No antigen is known for it.

This sequence joins TRBV6-5 and TRBJ1-2, with D perhaps matching TRBD1 (6 bases). The sequenced sample was PBMCs, obtained after allogeneic stem cell transplant with posttransplant cyclophosphamide. The origin of this receptor is a male patient aged 35-55 years who received an allogeneic stem cell transplant from a related donor, was CMV-positive, and had acute and chronic GVHD. A subset of T cells may come from the graft donor. CDR3 in DNA: TGTGCCAGCAGGGCCCTGGACAGTCGGGGCTACACCTTC. It is translated as CASRALDSRGYTF.